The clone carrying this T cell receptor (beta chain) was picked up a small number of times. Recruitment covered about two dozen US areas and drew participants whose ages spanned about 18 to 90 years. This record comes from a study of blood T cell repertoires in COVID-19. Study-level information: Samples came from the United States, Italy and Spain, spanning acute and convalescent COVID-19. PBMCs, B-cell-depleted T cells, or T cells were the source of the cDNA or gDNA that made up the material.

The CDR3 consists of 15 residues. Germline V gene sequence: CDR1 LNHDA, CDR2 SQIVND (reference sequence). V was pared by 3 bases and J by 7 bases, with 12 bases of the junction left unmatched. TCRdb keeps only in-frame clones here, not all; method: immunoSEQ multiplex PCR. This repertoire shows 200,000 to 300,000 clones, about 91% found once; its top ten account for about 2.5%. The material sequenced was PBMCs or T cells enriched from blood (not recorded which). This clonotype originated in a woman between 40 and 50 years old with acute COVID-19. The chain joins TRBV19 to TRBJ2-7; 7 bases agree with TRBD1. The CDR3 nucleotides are TGTGCCAGTAGTATCACCGGGACAGCTTCCAAGGAGCAGTACTTC. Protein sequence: CASSITGTASKEQYF.